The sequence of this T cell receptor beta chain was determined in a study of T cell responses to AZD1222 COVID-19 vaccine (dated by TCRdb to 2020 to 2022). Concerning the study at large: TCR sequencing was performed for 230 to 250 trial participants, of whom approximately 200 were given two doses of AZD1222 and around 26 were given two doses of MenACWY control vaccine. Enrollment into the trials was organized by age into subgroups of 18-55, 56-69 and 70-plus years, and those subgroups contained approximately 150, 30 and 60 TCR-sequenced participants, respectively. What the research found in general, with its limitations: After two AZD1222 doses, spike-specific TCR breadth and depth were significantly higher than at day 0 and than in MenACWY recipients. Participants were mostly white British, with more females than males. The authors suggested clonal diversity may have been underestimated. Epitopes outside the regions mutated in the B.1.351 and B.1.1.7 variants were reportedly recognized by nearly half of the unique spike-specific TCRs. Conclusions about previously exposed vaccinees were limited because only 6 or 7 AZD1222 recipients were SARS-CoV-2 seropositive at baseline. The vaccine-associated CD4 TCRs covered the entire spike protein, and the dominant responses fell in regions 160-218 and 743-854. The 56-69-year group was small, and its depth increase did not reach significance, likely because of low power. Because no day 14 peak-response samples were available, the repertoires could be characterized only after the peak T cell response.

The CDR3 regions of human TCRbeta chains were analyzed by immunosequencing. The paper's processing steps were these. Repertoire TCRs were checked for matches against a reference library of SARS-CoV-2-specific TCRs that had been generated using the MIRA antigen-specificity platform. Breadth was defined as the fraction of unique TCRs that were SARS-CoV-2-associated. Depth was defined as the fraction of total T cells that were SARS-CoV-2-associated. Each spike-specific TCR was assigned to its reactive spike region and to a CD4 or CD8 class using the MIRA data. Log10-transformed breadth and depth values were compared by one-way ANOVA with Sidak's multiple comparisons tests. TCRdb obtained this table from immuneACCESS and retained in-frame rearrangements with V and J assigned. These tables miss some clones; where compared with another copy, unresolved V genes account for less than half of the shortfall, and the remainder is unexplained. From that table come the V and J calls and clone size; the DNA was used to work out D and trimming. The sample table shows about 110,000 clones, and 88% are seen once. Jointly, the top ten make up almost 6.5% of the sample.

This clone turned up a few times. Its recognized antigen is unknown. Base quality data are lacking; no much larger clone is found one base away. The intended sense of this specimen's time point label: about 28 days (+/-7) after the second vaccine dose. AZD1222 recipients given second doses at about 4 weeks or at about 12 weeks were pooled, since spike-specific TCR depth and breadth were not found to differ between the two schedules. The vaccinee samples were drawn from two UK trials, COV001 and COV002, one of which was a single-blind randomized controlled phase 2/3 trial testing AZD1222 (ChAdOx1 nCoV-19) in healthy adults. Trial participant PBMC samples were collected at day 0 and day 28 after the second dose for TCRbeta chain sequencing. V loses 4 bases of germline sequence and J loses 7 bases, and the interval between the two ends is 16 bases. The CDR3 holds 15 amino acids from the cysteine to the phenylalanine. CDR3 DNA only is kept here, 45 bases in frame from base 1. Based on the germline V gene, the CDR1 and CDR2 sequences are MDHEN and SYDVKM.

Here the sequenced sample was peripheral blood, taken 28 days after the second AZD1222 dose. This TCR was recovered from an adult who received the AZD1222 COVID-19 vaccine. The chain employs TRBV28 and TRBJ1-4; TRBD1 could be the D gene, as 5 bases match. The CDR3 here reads CASSSPGGLGEKLFF. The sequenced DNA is TGTGCCAGCAGTTCGCCCGGGGGATTGGGTGAAAAACTGTTTTTT.